The 10 T cell receptor beta chains listed next were all sequenced from one sample in a study of identical twins. TCRdb reprocessed the 5' RACE reads via MiXCR and lists one record per CDR3 protein. The repertoire includes about 240,000 distinct CDR3 sequences, over 9.5% of them detected once, and over 8% sits in the top ten. The sample was memory T cells sorted from blood. Receptors were obtained from a man in his fifties in good health.

This clonotype was found a few times. The chain couples TRBV20-1 to TRBJ2-1; 8 positions agree with TRBD2. Germline V gene data show CDR1 as DFQATT and CDR2 as SNEGSKA (reference sequence). V lost 3 bases, J lost 4 bases, and 14 bases stayed unmatched. This CDR3 region has 17 residues. The CDR3 spells CSARPNDRAGVYNEQFF. The CDR3 nucleotides read TGCAGTGCTAGGCCAAACGACCGAGCGGGAGTATACAATGAGCAGTTCTTC.

This clonotype occurred many times. V is TRBV27 and J is TRBJ1-5; perhaps TRBD1 as D (5 bases). The CDR3 loop spans 15 amino acids. V lost 1 base, J lost 5 bases, and 12 bases lay in between. Germline-derived CDR1 and CDR2 are MNHEY and SMNVEV (reference sequence). CDR3 sequence (DNA): TGTGCCAGCAGTTTATGGGGCACTGGGGATCAGCCCCAGCATTTT. Amino acid sequence: CASSLWGTGDQPQHF.

The chain recombines TRBV4-2 with TRBJ1-3; no definite D call. The CDR3 contains 15 residues. The V gene lost 1 base and the J gene lost 3 bases, with 10 bases spanning the gap. The V gene's germline CDR1 is LGHNA and CDR2 YNFKEQ. The CDR3 nucleotides are TGTGCCAGCAGCCAAGGCTATAGGGTTGGAAACACCATATATTTT. Amino acids: CASSQGYRVGNTIYF.

There are many counts of this clonotype. The chain employs TRBV29-1 and TRBJ2-7, with 10 bases that match TRBD2. V lost 3 bases to trimming and J lost 3 bases; unmatched junction nucleotides: 11. Germline V lookup: CDR1 SQVTM, CDR2 ANQGSEA. There are 16 residues in the CDR3. CDR3 nucleotides: TGCAGCGTTGAGGAGGGGACTAGCGAGAATTACTACGAGCAGTACTTC. Translated, it gives CSVEEGTSENYYEQYF.

This clonotype was seen at least ten times. V gene TRBV5-5 combines with J gene TRBJ2-3, with 12 bases matching TRBD2. With 6 bases clipped from V and 4 bases from J, the junction kept 9 bases outside the gene matches. The CDR3 length is 16 residues. Germline V lookup: CDR1 SGHKS, CDR2 YYEKEE (reference sequence). CDR3 residues: CASIFLAGGPADTQYF. CDR3 DNA: TGTGCCAGCATCTTTCTAGCGGGAGGGCCCGCAGATACGCAGTATTTT. Variable domain in full (rest from reference TRBV5-5 and TRBJ2-3): DAGVTQSPTHLIKTRGQQVTLRCSPISGHKSVSWYQQVLGQGPQFIFQYYEKEERGRGNFPDRFSARQFPNYSSELNVNALLLGDSALYLCASIFLAGGPADTQYFGPGTRLTVL.

The chain has TRBV7-2 and TRBJ2-7, with 8 bases lining up with TRBD1. V was pared by 5 bases and J by 12 bases, with 9 bases of the junction left unmatched. The CDR3 consists of 12 residues. Germline V lookup: CDR1 SGHTA, CDR2 FQGNSA. CDR3: CASSTGQGPRYF. CDR3 DNA: TGTGCCAGCAGCACAGGACAGGGCCCTAGGTACTTC.

Ten or more counts support this clonotype. The chain recombines TRBV29-1 with TRBJ1-2; weak D call: TRBD1 (5 bases). V lost 4 bases to trimming and J lost 0 bases, with 9 bases between them. CDR1 and CDR2 (germline): SQVTM, ANQGSEA. The CDR3 loop spans 13 amino acids. This chain's CDR3 is CSVGTGPNYGYTF. The CDR3 DNA follows: TGCAGCGTTGGCACAGGACCTAACTATGGCTACACCTTC.

This clonotype was counted ten times or more. The CDR3 bases are TGTGCCAGCAGTGAAGGTGTGGCGGGAGACACCCAAGAGACCCAGTACTTC. It specifies CASSEGVAGDTQETQYF. The chain couples TRBV25-1 to TRBJ2-5, with 7 bases aligning to TRBD2. Germline V gives CDR1 MGHDK, CDR2 SYGVNS. Unmatched junction bases numbered 10, after V lost 2 bases and J lost 1 base. The CDR3 consists of 17 residues.

This clonotype was seen at least ten times. This sequence joins TRBV20-1 and TRBJ2-2, with 8 bases that match TRBD1. The length of the CDR3 is 16 residues. Unmatched junction bases numbered 8, after V lost 0 bases and J lost 5 bases. CDR1 is DFQATT and CDR2 is SNEGSKA in the germline V gene (reference sequence). The CDR3, as DNA: TGCAGTGCTAGAGAAAGGAACAGGGGGGTAACCGGGGAGCTGTTTTTT. Translating gives CSARERNRGVTGELFF.

This clonotype has just a few counts. The chain is built from TRBV6-2 or TRBV6-3 and TRBJ1-1; no firm D call. The CDR3 consists of 14 residues. Trimming took off 3 bases at V and 4 bases at J, with 12 bases between the two ends. The germline CDR1 and CDR2 sequences are MNHEY and SVGEGT. The CDR3 spells CASSYFRVSTEAFF. The CDR3 region has the DNA TGTGCCAGCAGTTATTTTCGGGTTAGCACTGAAGCTTTCTTT.